This entry lists 29 T cell receptor beta chains sequenced from one sample in a study of blood T cells in healthy people across ages. Combining a sample-barcoded 5' primer with a J-beta primer mix, a second PCR ran for roughly 7 to 11 cycles. A single record per CDR3 protein comes from TCRdb applying MiXCR to the 5' RACE reads. The sample lists about 830,000 distinct CDR3 sequences, about 62% occurring once. The material sequenced was blood. Receptors originate from a man under 40 in good health.

The V and J genes are TRBV20-1 and TRBJ2-4, with 16 bases identical to TRBD2. The DNA matches TRBJ2-7 better at its end, which makes the J call doubtful. The CDR3 contains 20 residues. Germline V CDR1 and CDR2: DFQATT, SNEGSKA (reference sequence). The CDR3 spells CSARDLGLAGGPPPNYEQYF. CDR3 bases: TGCAGTGCTAGAGACCTGGGACTAGCGGGAGGGCCCCCTCCAAATTACGAGCAGTACTTC.

The chain couples TRBV29-1 to TRBJ2-7; 8 bases agree with TRBD2. The V and J ends lost 3 bases and 6 bases, in that order; junction bases with no gene match: 4. CDR3 length: 12 residues. Germline values: CDR1 SQVTM, CDR2 ANQGSEA. CDR3: CSVEREAGEQYF. In DNA form, the CDR3 reads TGCAGCGTTGAGCGGGAGGCGGGCGAGCAGTACTTC.

The rearrangement joins TRBV20-1 to TRBJ1-5, with D hard to call. The CDR3 covers 14 residues. V was trimmed by 5 bases and J by 1 base, leaving 12 bases between them. Germline loops: CDR1 DFQATT, CDR2 SNEGSKA (reference sequence). Here the CDR3 DNA reads TGCAGTGCTCCCCGAGCGGGCAGCAATCAGCCCCAGCATTTT. Its protein product is CSAPRAGSNQPQHF.

The rearrangement uses TRBV28 and TRBJ2-1; 7 bases line up with TRBD2. Trimming removed 5 bases from V and 10 bases from J; junction bases left unmatched: 17. CDR1 and CDR2 (germline): MDHEN, SYDVKM. The CDR3 is 16 amino acids. In nucleotides, the CDR3 is TGTGCCAGCAGTCTATTAACCCGTGGGTTACTAGCGGAGCAGTTCTTC. As protein: CASSLLTRGLLAEQFF.

This sequence joins TRBV4-3 and TRBJ1-2; D might be TRBD1 (5 bases). The V end lost 4 bases, the J end lost 4 bases, and 16 bases lay between the germline ends. The CDR3 is 15 amino acids. Germline V CDR1 and CDR2: LGHNA, YSLEER. The chain's CDR3 is CASSRATQGAYGYTF. CDR3 sequence (DNA): TGCGCCAGCAGCCGGGCAACCCAGGGAGCCTATGGCTACACCTTC.

J is TRBJ2-7 and V is TRBV4-2; TRBD1 might be the D (5 bases). The CDR3 consists of 16 residues. The germline gives CDR1 LGHNA, CDR2 YNFKEQ. V lost 0 bases, J lost 3 bases, and 15 bases lay in between. The CDR3 nucleotides are TGTGCCAGCAGCCAAGAGGGAAGTGGGGCCTACTACGAGCAGTACTTC. Its protein product is CASSQEGSGAYYEQYF.

The chain recombines TRBV29-1 with TRBJ2-5; D possibly corresponds to TRBD2 (6 bases). The CDR3 is made up of 12 amino acids. The V gene lost 6 bases and the J gene lost 4 bases, with 12 bases spanning the gap. Germline V CDR1 and CDR2: SQVTM, ANQGSEA. The DNA of the CDR3 is TGCAGCGTAAAGGTGGGAGGAGAGACCCAGTACTTC. It translates to CSVKVGGETQYF.

The gene calls are TRBV20-1 and TRBJ1-5, with a possible D match to TRBD1 (5 bases). The CDR3 loop spans 13 amino acids. V gave up 3 bases and J gave up 7 bases, with 13 bases separating them. Germline-derived CDR1 and CDR2 are DFQATT and SNEGSKA (reference sequence). The CDR3 loop reads CSASPRAGQPQHF. As DNA, the CDR3 is TGCAGTGCTAGTCCCAGGGCTGGGCAGCCCCAGCATTTT.

The chain has TRBV20-1 and TRBJ2-1; the D gene is possibly TRBD1 (6 bases). CDR1 is DFQATT and CDR2 is SNEGSKA in the germline V gene (reference sequence). The germline V and J ends were trimmed by 4 bases and 4 bases, with 14 bases remaining between them. CDR3 size: 14 residues. In nucleotides, the CDR3 is TGCAGTGCTACTGGACAGCTCACGTACAATGAGCAGTTCTTC. Amino acids: CSATGQLTYNEQFF.

The count of this clonotype is one. V usage is TRBV5-6 and J usage is TRBJ2-5; D perhaps matches TRBD1 (5 bases). Germline assignment: CDR1 SGHDT and CDR2 YYEEEE. V was clipped by 3 bases and J by 2 bases, with 11 bases between them. The CDR3 is 14 amino acids. CDR3 sequence (DNA): TGTGCCAGCAGCTCACTTTCAGGGCAAGAGACCCAGTACTTC. Translation: CASSSLSGQETQYF.

The V gene is TRBV30, the J gene TRBJ1-2; D remains unclear. The V end was cut by 2 bases, the J end by 6 bases, with 10 bases between. Germline values: CDR1 GTSNPN, CDR2 SVGIG (reference sequence). The CDR3 length is 12 residues. CDR3 sequence: CAWSYGGDGYTF. The CDR3 nucleotides read TGTGCCTGGAGTTATGGCGGCGATGGCTACACCTTC.

J is TRBJ2-7 and V is TRBV7-2, with 7 bases matching TRBD1. J lost 5 bases, V lost 4 bases, and 8 bases had no gene match. The germline gives CDR1 SGHTA, CDR2 FQGNSA. The CDR3 covers 14 residues. Written as DNA, the CDR3 is TGTGCCAGCAGCTCGACAGGGTATGACGACGAGCAGTACTTC. Its protein product is CASSSTGYDDEQYF.

CDR3 sequence reads: CASSQSGGGYNEQFF. The CDR3, as DNA: TGTGCCAGCAGCCAGAGCGGGGGGGGGTACAATGAGCAGTTCTTC. The chain recombines TRBV14 with TRBJ2-1, with TRBD2 matching 10 bases. V shed 3 bases, J shed 4 bases, and the junction held 3 bases outside the gene matches. CDR3 size: 15 residues. Germline V gene lookup returns CDR1 SGHDN and CDR2 FVKESK.

Worth noting for this clonotype: A single base separates this from a much larger clone, so it may be a read error. The chain is built from TRBV5-1 and TRBJ1-6; no firm D call. Trimming shortened V by 5 bases and J by 5 bases, and 11 bases separated the two germline ends. The CDR3 spans 14 residues. Germline CDR1 SGHRS, CDR2 YFSETQ. CDR3 region: CASRPGIDNSPLHF. The DNA of the CDR3 is TGCGCCAGCAGACCCGGGATAGATAATTCACCCCTCCACTTT.

This rearrangement joins TRBV5-1 to TRBJ1-2, with D possibly being TRBD1 (5 bases). CDR1 and CDR2 from the germline V gene are SGHRS and YFSETQ. The CDR3 covers 14 residues. Trimming removed 0 bases from V and 6 bases from J, with 12 bases in between. This CDR3 is CASSLAVGGNGYTF. Here the CDR3 DNA reads TGCGCCAGCAGCTTGGCCGTGGGGGGGAATGGCTACACCTTC.

This sequence joins TRBV20-1 and TRBJ1-6, with D possibly TRBD1 on 6 matching bases. The length of the CDR3 is 13 residues. Germline values: CDR1 DFQATT, CDR2 SNEGSKA (reference sequence). V was clipped by 6 bases and J by 7 bases, with 13 bases between them. CDR3 sequence reads: CSAATGFNSPLHF. CDR3 sequence (DNA): TGCAGTGCCGCGACAGGTTTCAATTCACCCCTCCACTTT.

For this clonotype: Just one base apart from a much larger clone, this may be a read error. The gene calls are TRBV7-2 and TRBJ1-1; D not certain. The CDR3 extends over 15 amino acids. Germline V CDR1 and CDR2: SGHTA, FQGNSA. The CDR3 DNA sequence: TGTGCCGGCAGCTTCATAGCAACAACGGACACTGAAGCTTTCTTT. Translation gives CAGSFIATTDTEAFF.

The chain links TRBV18 to TRBJ2-1; TRBD1 aligns across 10 bases. The junction had 9 bases not matched to a gene; V was cut back by 8 bases and J by 8 bases. Germline CDR1 is KGHSH and CDR2 is LQKENI. The CDR3 consists of 14 residues. The CDR3 nucleotides read TGTGCCAGCCGCCGGGACAGGGGATACGATGAGCAGTTCTTC. This translates into CASRRDRGYDEQFF.

This clonotype has a handful of counts. The rearrangement joins TRBV2 to TRBJ2-1, with TRBD2 as a possible D gene (7 bases). Germline lookup yields CDR1 SNHLY and CDR2 FYNNEI. The V gene lost 4 bases and the J gene lost 4 bases, with 17 bases spanning the gap. The CDR3 has 16 amino acids. The CDR3 bases are TGTGCCAGCAGTGTTGGAGGGGGGGCCGGGTACAATGAGCAGTTCTTC. It codes for CASSVGGGAGYNEQFF.

The gene calls are TRBV28 and TRBJ1-2, with 9 positions matching TRBD1. The CDR3 runs to 14 residues. Per the germline V gene, CDR1 is MDHEN and CDR2 is SYDVKM. Trimming at V came to 9 bases and at J to 3 bases, leaving 8 bases not matched to a gene. The CDR3 here is CASTGGAGYYGYTF. The CDR3 nucleotides read TGTGCCAGTACAGGGGGCGCGGGTTACTATGGCTACACCTTC.

The CDR3 loop reads CASSGDGQGVDEQYF. CDR3 in DNA: TGTGCCAGCAGCGGGGACGGACAGGGGGTTGACGAGCAGTACTTC. This chain uses TRBV28 with TRBJ2-7, with 10 nucleotides matching TRBD1. The trim removed 6 bases at V and 5 bases at J, leaving 10 bases unmatched. CDR3 size: 15 residues. Germline CDR1 is MDHEN and CDR2 is SYDVKM.

The gene calls are TRBV29-1 and TRBJ2-3; D is ambiguous. CDR3 length: 11 residues. Germline CDR1 SQVTM, CDR2 ANQGSEA. V was trimmed by 5 bases and J by 2 bases, leaving 5 bases between them. The CDR3 spells CSVTNTDTQYF. For the CDR3, the DNA is TGCAGCGTTACGAACACAGATACGCAGTATTTT.

This chain connects TRBV6-1 to TRBJ2-7; D is perhaps TRBD1 or TRBD2 (6 bases each). This CDR3 spans 14 amino acids. The germline V gene encodes CDR1 MNHNS and CDR2 SASEGT. V dropped 1 base and J dropped 2 bases, with 9 bases sitting between them. CDR3 loop: CASSEDRGPYEQYF. The CDR3 nucleotides read TGTGCCAGCAGTGAAGATCGGGGGCCCTACGAGCAGTACTTC.

The chain couples TRBV12-3 or TRBV12-4 to TRBJ2-4, with TRBD1 matching 8 bases. The J call may be incorrect, as the DNA end agrees better with TRBJ2-7. The CDR3 length is 14 residues. Written as DNA, the CDR3 is TGTGCCAGCAGTACGACAGGGGTCTTCGGCGAGCAGTACTTC. It yields the protein CASSTTGVFGEQYF.

The genes are TRBV3-1 and TRBJ2-3; no firm D call. This CDR3 comprises 14 residues. CDR1 and CDR2 from the germline V gene are LGHDT and YNNKEL (reference sequence). Trimming left V 1 base short and J 5 bases short, with 10 bases between. CDR3 coding DNA: TGTGCCAGCAGCCAAGGGCAGAAACGAGATACGCAGTATTTT. It codes for CASSQGQKRDTQYF.

The rearrangement joins TRBV20-1 to TRBJ2-7, with 9 nucleotides matching TRBD1. CDR1 and CDR2 (germline): DFQATT, SNEGSKA (reference sequence). The J segment lost 6 bases and the V segment lost 5 bases, leaving 8 bases of the junction unmatched. This CDR3 contains 13 residues. The DNA of the CDR3 is TGCAGTGCTTGCCCCGGGACAGGGCGCGAGCAGTACTTC. Encoded protein: CSACPGTGREQYF.

The chain links TRBV20-1 to TRBJ2-7, with TRBD1 as a possible D gene (8 bases). Germline V gene sequence: CDR1 DFQATT, CDR2 SNEGSKA (reference sequence). The V gene lost 1 base and the J gene lost 2 bases, with 15 bases spanning the gap. CDR3 size: 15 residues. The CDR3 spells CSARGGGQATYEQYF. The CDR3 DNA follows: TGCAGTGCTAGAGGGGGGGGACAGGCAACCTACGAGCAGTACTTC.

The CDR3 nucleotides read TGTGCCAGCCGAGGGGGGGTAGGCAATCAGCCCCAGCATTTT. Encoded protein: CASRGGVGNQPQHF. The chain couples TRBV6-6 to TRBJ1-5; tentative D call: TRBD1 (6 bases). Germline-derived CDR1 and CDR2 are MNHNY and SVGAGI (reference sequence). This CDR3 is 14 amino acids long. V lost 8 bases and J lost 2, with 13 bases in between.

J is TRBJ2-3 and V is TRBV4-2; D tentatively reads TRBD1 or TRBD2 (5 bases each). CDR1 and CDR2 (germline): LGHNA, YNFKEQ. Trimming left V 1 base short and J 3 bases short, with 14 bases between. The CDR3 runs to 16 residues. The CDR3 sequence is CASSQGVDWGTDTQYF. The CDR3 DNA reads as TGTGCCAGCAGCCAAGGGGTGGACTGGGGGACAGATACGCAGTATTTT.